The 14 T cell receptor beta chains below were found in one sample sequenced in a study of blood T cell repertoires in COVID-19. Assay used: immunoSEQ multiplex PCR; TCRdb lists only in-frame clones, some missing. The sample includes about 260,000 clones, around nine tenths of them seen just once. Source material: peripheral blood. All receptors come from a man aged 40-49 years who had recovered from COVID-19.

This sequence joins TRBV5-4 and TRBJ2-7; 8 positions match TRBD2. This CDR3 spans 13 amino acids. Trimming at V came to 4 bases and at J to 3 bases, leaving 3 bases not matched to a gene. In germline, CDR1 is SGHNT, CDR2 YYREEE (reference sequence). The CDR3 nucleotides read TGTGCCAGCAGCCAGGGACTAGACTACGAGCAGTACTTC. This gives the protein CASSQGLDYEQYF.

As DNA, the CDR3 is TGCGCCAGCAGCGTCGGGCAGGGTGGGCCCCAGCATTTT. It translates to CASSVGQGGPQHF. This chain uses TRBV5-1 with TRBJ1-5; weak D call: TRBD1 (5 bases). With 4 bases removed from V and 9 bases from J, the gap between germline ends came to 14 bases. Germline loops: CDR1 SGHRS, CDR2 YFSETQ. The CDR3 covers 13 residues. Based on the CDR3 plus reference TRBV5-1 and TRBJ1-5, the full variable domain is KAGVTQTPRYLIKTRGQQVTLSCSPISGHRSVSWYQQTPGQGLQFLFEYFSETQRNKGNFPGRFSGRQFSNSRSEMNVSTLELGDSALYLCASSVGQGGPQHFGDGTRLSIL.

The rearrangement joins TRBV29-1 to TRBJ2-1; D remains unclear. The V end lost 0 bases, the J end lost 3 bases, and 9 bases lay between the germline ends. CDR1 and CDR2 (germline): SQVTM, ANQGSEA. The CDR3 is made up of 14 amino acids. The CDR3 here is CSVEEPSYYNEQFF. The DNA of the CDR3 is TGCAGCGTTGAAGAGCCCTCCTACTACAATGAGCAGTTCTTC.

This clone has a single count. This chain links TRBV10-3 with TRBJ2-7; the match to TRBD1 covers 9 bases. CDR1 ENHRY and CDR2 SYGVKD come from the germline V gene. J was trimmed by 3 bases and V by 10 bases; bases with no gene match: 7. The CDR3 contains 13 residues. In DNA form, the CDR3 reads TGTGCCACCGCTCCGGGACAGGGCTACGAGCAGTACTTC. It is translated as CATAPGQGYEQYF.

The V call is TRBV6-5, the J call TRBJ1-3, with D perhaps TRBD1 (5 bases). The V and J ends lost 6 bases and 0 bases respectively, with 12 bases between them. CDR1 is MNHEY and CDR2 is SVGAGI in the germline V gene. The CDR3 totals 15 residues. The CDR3 region has the DNA TGTGCCAGCAGCCTCAGACAGAGCTCTGGAAACACCATATATTTT. Residues: CASSLRQSSGNTIYF.

In its sample, this clone was seen once. This sequence joins TRBV3-1 (or the pseudogene TRBV3-2) and TRBJ2-5; perhaps TRBD1 as D (6 bases). V shed 6 bases and J shed 4 bases, with 18 bases lying between them. Germline lookup yields CDR1 LGHDT and CDR2 YNNKEL (reference sequence). The CDR3 extends over 15 amino acids. The CDR3 spells CASSVKGVVGETQYF. DNA for the CDR3: TGTGCCAGCAGTGTGAAGGGGGTGGTAGGAGAGACCCAGTACTTC.

This clone was observed a single time. Within the sample, other DNA sequences also encode this same CDR3. The chain joins TRBV7-9 to TRBJ2-7, with TRBD1 identical over 7 bases. With 1 base clipped from V and 2 bases from J, the junction kept 2 bases outside the gene matches. In germline, CDR1 is SEHNR, CDR2 FQNEAQ (reference sequence). The CDR3 sequence is 14 residues long. CDR3 in amino acids: CASSLGGTAYEQYF. CDR3 bases: TGTGCCAGCAGCTTAGGAGGGACAGCCTACGAGCAGTACTTC.

The V call is TRBV6-5, the J call TRBJ1-2; D ambiguous. Germline V gene lookup returns CDR1 MNHEY and CDR2 SVGAGI. Trimming stripped 6 bases from V and 8 bases from J, with 16 bases between. This CDR3 has 13 residues. The CDR3 spells CASRTIASGGYTF. The CDR3 coding sequence is TGTGCCAGCAGGACAATTGCCTCGGGGGGCTACACCTTC.

The J gene is TRBJ2-3, the V gene TRBV11-3; TRBD1 agrees at 7 bases. Germline V lookup: CDR1 SGHNT, CDR2 YENEEA. The V segment lost 5 bases and the J segment 2 bases; nucleotides outside the gene matches: 4. The CDR3 is 14 amino acids. For the CDR3, the DNA is TGTGCCAGCAGCCCCGGGACAGTCACAGATACGCAGTATTTT. Translating gives CASSPGTVTDTQYF.

This chain links TRBV27 with TRBJ2-7, with a weak D call TRBD1 (5 bases). V was clipped by 5 bases and J by 2 bases, with 16 bases between them. Germline V CDR1 and CDR2: MNHEY, SMNVEV (reference sequence). The CDR3 length is 15 residues. The DNA for the CDR3 is TGTGCCAGCAGTCACCCCCGCAGGGTCCCCTACGAGCAGTACTTC. Amino acids: CASSHPRRVPYEQYF.

This chain joins TRBV5-6 and TRBJ2-7; 12 positions match TRBD2. The J segment lost 4 bases and the V segment lost 0 bases, leaving 5 bases of the junction unmatched. Germline CDR1 reads SGHDT; CDR2 reads YYEEEE. The CDR3 contains 16 residues. The CDR3 DNA follows: TGTGCCAGCAGCTTGGCTAGCGGGAGGGCTTTGTACGAGCAGTACTTC. Translation: CASSLASGRALYEQYF. Combining the CDR3 with reference TRBV5-6 and TRBJ2-7 gives the whole variable domain DAGVTQSPTHLIKTRGQQVTLRCSPKSGHDTVSWYQQALGQGPQFIFQYYEEEERQRGNFPDRFSGHQFPNYSSELNVNALLLGDSALYLCASSLASGRALYEQYFGPGTRLTVT.

The chain combines TRBV3-1 (or the pseudogene TRBV3-2) with TRBJ1-2, with a weak D call TRBD1 (5 bases). This CDR3 is built from 12 residues. Germline V gene lookup returns CDR1 LGHDT and CDR2 YNNKEL (reference sequence). Trimming removed 1 base at V and 8 bases at J, with 8 bases between. In DNA form, the CDR3 reads TGTGCCAGCAGCCAAGGCCAGGGAGGCTACACCTTC. Translation: CASSQGQGGYTF.

V is TRBV28 and J is TRBJ1-1; unclear D gene. The CDR3 loop spans 11 amino acids. V dropped 7 bases and J dropped 5 bases, with 8 bases sitting between them. Germline CDR1 and CDR2: MDHEN and SYDVKM. CDR3 nucleotide sequence: TGTGCCAGCAACTCTCTGACTGAAGCTTTCTTT. Translated: CASNSLTEAFF.

This chain links TRBV4-1 with TRBJ2-3; D gene ambiguous. Per germline, CDR1 MGHRA and CDR2 YSYEKL. The CDR3 spans 13 residues. V lost 4 bases, J lost 1 base, and 6 bases lay in between. This CDR3 is CASSPSGTDTQYF. Here the CDR3 DNA reads TGCGCCAGCAGCCCGAGCGGCACAGATACGCAGTATTTT.